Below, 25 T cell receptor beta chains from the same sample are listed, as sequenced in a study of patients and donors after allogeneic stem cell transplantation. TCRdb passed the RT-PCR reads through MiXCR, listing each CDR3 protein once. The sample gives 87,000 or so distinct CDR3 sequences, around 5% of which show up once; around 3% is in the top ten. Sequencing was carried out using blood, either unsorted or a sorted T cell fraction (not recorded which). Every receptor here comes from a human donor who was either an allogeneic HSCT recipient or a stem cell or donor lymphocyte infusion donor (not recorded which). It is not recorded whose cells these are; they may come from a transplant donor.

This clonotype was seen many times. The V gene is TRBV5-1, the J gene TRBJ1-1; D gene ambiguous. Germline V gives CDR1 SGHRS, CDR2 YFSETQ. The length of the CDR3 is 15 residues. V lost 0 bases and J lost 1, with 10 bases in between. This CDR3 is CASSLGYQRNTEAFF. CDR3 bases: TGCGCCAGCAGCTTGGGCTATCAGAGGAACACTGAAGCTTTCTTT.

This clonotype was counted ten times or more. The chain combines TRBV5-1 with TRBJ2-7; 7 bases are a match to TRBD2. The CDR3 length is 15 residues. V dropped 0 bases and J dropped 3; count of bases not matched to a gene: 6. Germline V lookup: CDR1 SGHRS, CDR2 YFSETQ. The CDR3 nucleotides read TGCGCCAGCAGCTTGGTTACCCAGCGGGACTACGAGCAGTACTTC. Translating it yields CASSLVTQRDYEQYF.

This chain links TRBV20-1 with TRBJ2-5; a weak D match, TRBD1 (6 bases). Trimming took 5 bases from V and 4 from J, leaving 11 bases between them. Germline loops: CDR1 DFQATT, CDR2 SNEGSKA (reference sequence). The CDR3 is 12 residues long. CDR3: CSAVEQGETQYF. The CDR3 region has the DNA TGCAGTGCTGTTGAACAGGGAGAGACCCAGTACTTC.

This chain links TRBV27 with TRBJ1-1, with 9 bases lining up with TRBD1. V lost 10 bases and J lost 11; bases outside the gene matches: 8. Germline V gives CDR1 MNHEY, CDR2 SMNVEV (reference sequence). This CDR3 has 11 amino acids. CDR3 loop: CATRDRVEAFF. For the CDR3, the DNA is TGTGCCACCCGGGACAGGGTAGAGGCTTTCTTT.

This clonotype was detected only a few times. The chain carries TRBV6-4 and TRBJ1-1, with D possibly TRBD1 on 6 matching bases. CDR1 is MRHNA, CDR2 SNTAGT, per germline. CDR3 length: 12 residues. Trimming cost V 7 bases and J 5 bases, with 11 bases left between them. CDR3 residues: CASKKQGTEAFF. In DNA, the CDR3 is TGTGCCAGCAAAAAACAGGGAACTGAAGCTTTCTTT.

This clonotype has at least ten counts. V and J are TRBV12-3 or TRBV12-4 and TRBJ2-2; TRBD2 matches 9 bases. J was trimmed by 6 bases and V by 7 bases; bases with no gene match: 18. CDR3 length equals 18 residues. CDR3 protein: CASTNHRGGSGRSGELFF. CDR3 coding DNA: TGTGCCAGCACCAACCACCGAGGTGGCAGCGGGAGGTCCGGGGAGCTGTTTTTT.

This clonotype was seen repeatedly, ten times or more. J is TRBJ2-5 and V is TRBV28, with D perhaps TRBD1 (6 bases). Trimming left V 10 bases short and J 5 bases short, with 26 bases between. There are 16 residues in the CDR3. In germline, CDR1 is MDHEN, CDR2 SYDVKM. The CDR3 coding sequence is TGTGCCACCAAGATCGCACTCTTTCAGGGGCGGGAGACCCAGTACTTC. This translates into CATKIALFQGRETQYF.

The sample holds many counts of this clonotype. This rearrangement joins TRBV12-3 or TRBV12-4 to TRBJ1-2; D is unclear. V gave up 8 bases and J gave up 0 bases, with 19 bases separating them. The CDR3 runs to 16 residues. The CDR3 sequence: CASATRYLWANYGYTF. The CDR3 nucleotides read TGTGCCAGCGCAACGAGGTATCTTTGGGCTAACTATGGCTACACCTTC.

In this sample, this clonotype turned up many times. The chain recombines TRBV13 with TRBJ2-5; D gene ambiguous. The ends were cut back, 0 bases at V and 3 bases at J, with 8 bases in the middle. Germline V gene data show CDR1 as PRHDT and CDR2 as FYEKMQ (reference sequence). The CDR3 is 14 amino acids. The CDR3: CASSLGAAKETQYF. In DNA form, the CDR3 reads TGTGCCAGCAGCTTAGGGGCAGCAAAAGAGACCCAGTACTTC.

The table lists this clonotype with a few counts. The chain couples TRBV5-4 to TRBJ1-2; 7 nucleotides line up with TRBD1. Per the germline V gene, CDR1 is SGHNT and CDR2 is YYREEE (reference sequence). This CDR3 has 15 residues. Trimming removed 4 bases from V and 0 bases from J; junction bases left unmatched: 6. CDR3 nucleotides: TGTGCCAGCAGCGGACGGACAGGAACTAACTATGGCTACACCTTC. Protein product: CASSGRTGTNYGYTF.

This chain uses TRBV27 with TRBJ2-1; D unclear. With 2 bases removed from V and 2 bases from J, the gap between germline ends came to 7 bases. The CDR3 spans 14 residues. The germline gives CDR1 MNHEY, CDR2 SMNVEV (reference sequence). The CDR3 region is CASSLGRTYNEQFF. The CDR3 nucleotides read TGTGCCAGCAGTTTAGGGCGAACCTACAATGAGCAGTTCTTC.

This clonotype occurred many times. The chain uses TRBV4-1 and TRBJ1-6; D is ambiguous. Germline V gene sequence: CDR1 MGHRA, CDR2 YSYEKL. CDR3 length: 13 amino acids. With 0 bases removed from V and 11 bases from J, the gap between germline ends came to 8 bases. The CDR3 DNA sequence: TGCGCCAGCAGCCAAGAGTTGAGGGCACCCCTCCACTTT. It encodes CASSQELRAPLHF.

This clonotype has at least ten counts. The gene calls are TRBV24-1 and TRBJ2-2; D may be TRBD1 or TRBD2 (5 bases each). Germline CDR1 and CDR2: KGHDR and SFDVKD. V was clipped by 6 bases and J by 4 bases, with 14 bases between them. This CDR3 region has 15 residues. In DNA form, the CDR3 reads TGTGCCACCAGTTCATTCCGGGACCCCACCGGGGAGCTGTTTTTT. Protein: CATSSFRDPTGELFF.

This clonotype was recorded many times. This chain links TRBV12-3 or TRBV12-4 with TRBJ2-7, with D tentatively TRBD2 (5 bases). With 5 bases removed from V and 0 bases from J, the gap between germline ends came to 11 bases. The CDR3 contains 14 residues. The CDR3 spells CASSVGVPSYEQYF. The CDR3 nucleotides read TGTGCCAGCAGTGTGGGAGTACCCTCCTACGAGCAGTACTTC.

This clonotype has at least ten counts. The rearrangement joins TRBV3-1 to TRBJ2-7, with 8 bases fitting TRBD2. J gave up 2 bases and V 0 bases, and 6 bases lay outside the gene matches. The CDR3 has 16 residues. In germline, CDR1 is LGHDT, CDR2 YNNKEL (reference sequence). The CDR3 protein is CASSQDRLAYTYEQYF. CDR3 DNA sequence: TGTGCCAGCAGCCAAGATAGACTAGCGTACACCTACGAGCAGTACTTC.

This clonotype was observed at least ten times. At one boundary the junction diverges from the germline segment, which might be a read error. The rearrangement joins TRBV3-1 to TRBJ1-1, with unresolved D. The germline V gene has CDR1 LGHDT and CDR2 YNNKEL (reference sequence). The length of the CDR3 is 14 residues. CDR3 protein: CASSKEQINTEAFF. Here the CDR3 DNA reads TGTGCCAGCAGCAAAGAGCAGATCAACACTGAAGCTTTCTTT. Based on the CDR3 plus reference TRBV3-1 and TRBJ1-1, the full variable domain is DTAVSQTPKYLVTQMGNDKSIKCEQNLGHDTMYWYKQDSKKFLKIMFSYNNKELIINETVPNRFSPKSPDKAHLNLHINSLELGDSAVYFCASSKEQINTEAFFGQGTRLTVV.

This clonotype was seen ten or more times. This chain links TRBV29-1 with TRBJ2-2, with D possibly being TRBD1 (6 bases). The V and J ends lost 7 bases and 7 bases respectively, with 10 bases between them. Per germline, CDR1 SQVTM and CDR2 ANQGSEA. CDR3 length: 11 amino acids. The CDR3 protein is CSGRTDGELFF. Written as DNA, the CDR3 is TGCAGCGGCCGGACAGACGGGGAGCTGTTTTTT.

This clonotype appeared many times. The CDR3 is CASSYGDPYNEQFF. The CDR3 DNA reads TGCGCCAGCAGCTACGGCGATCCCTACAATGAGCAGTTCTTC. The chain carries TRBV5-1 and TRBJ2-1; D is undetermined. Germline V gene data show CDR1 as SGHRS and CDR2 as YFSETQ. Trimming took off 3 bases at V and 2 bases at J, with 9 bases between the two ends. The CDR3 is 14 amino acids.

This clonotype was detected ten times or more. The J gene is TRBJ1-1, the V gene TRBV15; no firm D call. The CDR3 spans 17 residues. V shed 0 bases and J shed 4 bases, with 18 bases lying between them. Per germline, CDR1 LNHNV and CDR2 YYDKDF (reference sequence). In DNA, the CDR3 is TGTGCCACCAGCAGAGATGCTCTGAGGAGCGTGCGCACTGAAGCTTTCTTT. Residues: CATSRDALRSVRTEAFF.

This CDR3 is CASSTRTGKVETQYF. The CDR3 nucleotides are TGTGCCAGCAGCACCAGGACAGGGAAGGTTGAGACCCAGTACTTC. This chain joins TRBV5-4 and TRBJ2-5; 8 positions agree with TRBD1. CDR1 SGHNT and CDR2 YYREEE come from the germline V gene (reference sequence). The CDR3 contains 15 residues. The junction had 10 bases not matched to a gene; V was cut back by 4 bases and J by 5 bases.

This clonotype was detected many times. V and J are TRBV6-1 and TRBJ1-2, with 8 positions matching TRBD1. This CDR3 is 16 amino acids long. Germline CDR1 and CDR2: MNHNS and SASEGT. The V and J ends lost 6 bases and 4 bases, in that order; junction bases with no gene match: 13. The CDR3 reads CASSPTVQGGTYGYTF. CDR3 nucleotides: TGTGCCAGCAGCCCGACCGTACAGGGGGGGACCTATGGCTACACCTTC.

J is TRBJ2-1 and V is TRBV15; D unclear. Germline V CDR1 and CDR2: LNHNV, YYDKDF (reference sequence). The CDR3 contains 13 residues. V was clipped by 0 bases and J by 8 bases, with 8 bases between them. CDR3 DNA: TGTGCCACCAGCAGAGATGCCGGTTATGAGCAGTTCTTC. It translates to CATSRDAGYEQFF.

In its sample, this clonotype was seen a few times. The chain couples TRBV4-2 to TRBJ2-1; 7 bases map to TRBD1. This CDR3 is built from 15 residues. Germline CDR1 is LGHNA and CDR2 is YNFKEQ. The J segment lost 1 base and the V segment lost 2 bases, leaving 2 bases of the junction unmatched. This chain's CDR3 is CASSQPGQSYNEQFF. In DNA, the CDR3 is TGTGCCAGCAGCCAACCGGGACAGTCCTACAATGAGCAGTTCTTC.

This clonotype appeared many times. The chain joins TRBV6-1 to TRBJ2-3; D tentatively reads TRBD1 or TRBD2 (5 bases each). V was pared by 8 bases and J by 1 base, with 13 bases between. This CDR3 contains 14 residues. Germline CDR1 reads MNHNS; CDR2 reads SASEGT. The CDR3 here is CASLRGAGTDTQYF. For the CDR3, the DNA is TGTGCCAGCCTGAGGGGTGCGGGCACAGATACGCAGTATTTT.

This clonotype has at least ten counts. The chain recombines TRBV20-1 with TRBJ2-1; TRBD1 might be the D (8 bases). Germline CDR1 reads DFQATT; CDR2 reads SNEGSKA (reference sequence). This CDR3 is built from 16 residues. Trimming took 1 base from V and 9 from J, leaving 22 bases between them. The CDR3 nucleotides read TGCAGTGCTAGAGGGGGGGTCCGACAGGGGAGGGGTGAGCAGTTCTTC. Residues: CSARGGVRQGRGEQFF.